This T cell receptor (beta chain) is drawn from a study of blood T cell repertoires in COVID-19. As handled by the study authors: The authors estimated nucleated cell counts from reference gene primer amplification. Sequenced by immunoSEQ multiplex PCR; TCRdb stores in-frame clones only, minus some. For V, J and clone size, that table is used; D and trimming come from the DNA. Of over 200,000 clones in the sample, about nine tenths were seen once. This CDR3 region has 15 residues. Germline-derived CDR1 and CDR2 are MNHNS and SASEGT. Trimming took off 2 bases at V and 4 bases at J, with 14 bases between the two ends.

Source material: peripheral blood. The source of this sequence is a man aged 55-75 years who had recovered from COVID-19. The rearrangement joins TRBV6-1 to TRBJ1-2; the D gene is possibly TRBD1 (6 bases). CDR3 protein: CASSEKGESVYGYTF. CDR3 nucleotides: TGTGCCAGCAGTGAAAAGGGGGAGAGTGTCTATGGCTACACCTTC.